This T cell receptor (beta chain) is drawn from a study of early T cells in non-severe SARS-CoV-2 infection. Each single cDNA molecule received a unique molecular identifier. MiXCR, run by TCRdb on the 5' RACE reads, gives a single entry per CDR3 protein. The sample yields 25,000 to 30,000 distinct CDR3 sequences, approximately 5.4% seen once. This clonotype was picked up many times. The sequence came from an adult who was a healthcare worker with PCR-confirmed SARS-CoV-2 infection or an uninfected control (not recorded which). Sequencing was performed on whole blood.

CDR3 in DNA: TGTGCCAGCAGCCAAGATCTTCGGCTAACTGAGCAGTTCTTC. It yields the protein CASSQDLRLTEQFF. This chain joins TRBV3-1 and TRBJ2-1; D gene uncertain. Germline CDR1 is LGHDT and CDR2 is YNNKEL (reference sequence). Trimming took 0 bases from V and 9 from J, leaving 12 bases between them. CDR3 length: 14 amino acids.